This TCR beta chain was documented in a study of blood T cell repertoires in COVID-19. The CDR3 sequence is 14 residues long. With V trimmed by 2 bases and J by 4 bases, 3 bases remained unmatched. Germline V gene lookup returns CDR1 MDHEN and CDR2 SYDVKM. Original data processing: Nucleated cell counts were estimated from reference gene primer amplification. This table comes from immunoSEQ multiplex PCR, and its TCRdb copy is limited to in-frame clones, with some not included. That table furnishes V, J and clone size, whereas the DNA furnished D and trimming. The sample carries about 170,000 clones, 85% recorded once.

The TCR originated in a woman aged 80 or older with COVID-19, enrolled during active disease. The sample comprised peripheral blood. The rearrangement joins TRBV28 to TRBJ1-2; TRBD1 aligns across 8 bases. In nucleotides, the CDR3 is TGTGCCAGCAGTTTACCCGGACAGGGCTATGGCTACACCTTC. It yields the protein CASSLPGQGYGYTF.